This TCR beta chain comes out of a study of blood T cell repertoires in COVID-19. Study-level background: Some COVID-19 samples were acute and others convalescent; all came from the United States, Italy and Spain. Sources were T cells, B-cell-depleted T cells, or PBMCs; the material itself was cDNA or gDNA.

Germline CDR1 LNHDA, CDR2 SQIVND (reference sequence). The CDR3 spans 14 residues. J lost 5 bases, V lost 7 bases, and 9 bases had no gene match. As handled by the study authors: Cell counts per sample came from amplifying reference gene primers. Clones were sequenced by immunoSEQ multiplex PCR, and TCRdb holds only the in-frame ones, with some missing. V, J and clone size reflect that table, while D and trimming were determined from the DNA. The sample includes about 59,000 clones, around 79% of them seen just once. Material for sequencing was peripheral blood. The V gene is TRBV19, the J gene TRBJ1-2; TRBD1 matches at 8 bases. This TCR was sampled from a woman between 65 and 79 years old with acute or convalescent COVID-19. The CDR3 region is CASTKWDRPYGYTF. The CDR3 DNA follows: TGTGCCAGTACGAAATGGGACAGGCCTTATGGCTACACCTTC.